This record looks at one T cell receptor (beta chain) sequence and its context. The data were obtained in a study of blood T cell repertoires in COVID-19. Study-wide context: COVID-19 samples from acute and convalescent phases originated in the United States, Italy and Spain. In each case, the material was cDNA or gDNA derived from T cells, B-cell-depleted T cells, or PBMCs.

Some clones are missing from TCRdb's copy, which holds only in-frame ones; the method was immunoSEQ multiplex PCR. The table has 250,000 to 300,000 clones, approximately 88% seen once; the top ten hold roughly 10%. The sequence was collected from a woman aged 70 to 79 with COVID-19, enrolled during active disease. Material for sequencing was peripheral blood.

The CDR3 reads CASSVDRGWETQYF. The CDR3 nucleotides read TGTGCCAGCAGCGTGGACAGGGGATGGGAGACCCAGTACTTC. This chain uses TRBV9 with TRBJ2-5, with 9 positions matching TRBD1. This CDR3 has 14 residues. V was pared by 2 bases and J by 5 bases, with 4 bases of the junction left unmatched. Germline V lookup: CDR1 SGDLS, CDR2 YYNGEE.